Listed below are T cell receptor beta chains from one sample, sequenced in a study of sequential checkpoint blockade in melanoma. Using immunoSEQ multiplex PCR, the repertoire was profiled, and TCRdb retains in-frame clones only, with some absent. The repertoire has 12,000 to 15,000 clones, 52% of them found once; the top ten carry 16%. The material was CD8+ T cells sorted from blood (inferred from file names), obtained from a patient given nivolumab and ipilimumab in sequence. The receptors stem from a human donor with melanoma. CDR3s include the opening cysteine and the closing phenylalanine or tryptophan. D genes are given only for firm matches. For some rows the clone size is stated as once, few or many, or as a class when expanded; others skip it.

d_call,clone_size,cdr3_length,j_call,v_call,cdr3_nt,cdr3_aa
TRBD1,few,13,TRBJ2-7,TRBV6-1,TGTGCCAGCACCTCAGGGGGCCGGTCCGAGCAGTACTTC,CASTSGGRSEQYF
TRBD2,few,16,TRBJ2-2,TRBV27,TGTGCCAGCAGTTTACTTGGGGGGGACGACACCGGGGAGCTGTTTTTT,CASSLLGGDDTGELFF
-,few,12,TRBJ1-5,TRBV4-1,TGCGCCAGCAGCCAAGAGGCAGGGCCCCAGCATTTT,CASSQEAGPQHF
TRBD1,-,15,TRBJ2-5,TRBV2,TGTGCCAGCAGTGAACAGGGGGCGAGTTCGGAGACCCAGTACTTC,CASSEQGASSETQYF
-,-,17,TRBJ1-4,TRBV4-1,TGCGCCAGCAGCCAAGGGTGGGGGGGCCGGATCCGTGAAAAACTGTTTTTT,CASSQGWGGRIREKLFF
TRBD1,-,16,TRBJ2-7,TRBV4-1,TGCGCCAGCAGCCCGACGAGTGGACAGGATCTCTACGAGCAGTACTTC,CASSPTSGQDLYEQYF
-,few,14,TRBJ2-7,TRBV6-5,TGTGCCAGCGGAGGGACAGAGAGCTCCTACGAGCAGTACTTC,CASGGTESSYEQYF
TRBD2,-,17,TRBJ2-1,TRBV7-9,TGTGCCAGCAGCAAAAAACTGACCGGGACTAGCTACAATGAGCAGTTCTTC,CASSKKLTGTSYNEQFF
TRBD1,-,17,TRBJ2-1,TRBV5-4,TGTGCCAGCAGCTTGCCGTGGGGTCGACAGGGGGACAATGAGCAGTTCTTC,CASSLPWGRQGDNEQFF
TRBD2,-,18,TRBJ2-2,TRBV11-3,TGTGCCAGCAGCACCCAGGTGGTAGCGGGGGGCCACACCGGGGAGCTGTTTTTT,CASSTQVVAGGHTGELFF
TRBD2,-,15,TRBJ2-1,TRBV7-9,TGTGCCAGCAGCTCCGGGACTAGCGGGTACAATGAGCAGTTCTTC,CASSSGTSGYNEQFF
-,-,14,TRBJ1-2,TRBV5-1,TGCGCCAGCAGCTTCGACAGGCCTAACTATGGCTACACCTTC,CASSFDRPNYGYTF
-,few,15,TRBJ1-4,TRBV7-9,TGTGCCAGCAGCTTAGGTGGGGGGACTAATGAAAAACTGTTTTTT,CASSLGGGTNEKLFF
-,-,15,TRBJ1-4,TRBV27,TGTGCCAGCAGTTTATCGGGGGGGTATGGGGAAAAACTGTTTTTT,CASSLSGGYGEKLFF
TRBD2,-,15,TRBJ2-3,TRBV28,TGTGCCAGCAGTTTATATAGCGGGAGGACAGATACGCAGTATTTT,CASSLYSGRTDTQYF
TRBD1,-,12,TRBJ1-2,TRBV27,TGTGCCAGCAGTAGAGGGGGCGATGGCTACACCTTC,CASSRGGDGYTF